The clone carrying this T cell receptor beta chain was seen just once. The data stem from a study of blood T cell repertoires in COVID-19. V lost 3 bases and J 8 bases, leaving 16 bases between the germline ends. Germline lookup yields CDR1 MNHEY and CDR2 SMNVEV (reference sequence). The CDR3 has 14 residues. Data came from immunoSEQ multiplex PCR; TCRdb stores just in-frame clones and leaves some out. The table shows 250,000 to 350,000 clones, with 65% to 85% occurring only once. The material sequenced was peripheral blood. The rearrangement joins TRBV27 to TRBJ1-2, with a weak D call TRBD1 (6 bases). This TCR was sampled from a human donor with COVID-19, enrolled during active disease. The donor label of this sample is uncertain. The CDR3 DNA reads TGTGCCAGCAGTTTCTCCCCAGGGGCGGAGGGCTACACCTTC. The encoded protein is CASSFSPGAEGYTF.